The 4 T cell receptor beta chains listed next were all sequenced from one sample in a study of OX40 agonist ivuxolimab in advanced cancers. Here immunoSEQ multiplex PCR was the method, and the copy in TCRdb shows in-frame clones only, minus some. The sample includes around 56,000 clones, approximately 83% seen only once; the top ten take approximately 4.5%. Sequencing used CD4+ or CD8+ T cells sorted from blood, obtained in a trial of the OX40 agonist ivuxolimab. These receptors were obtained from an adult with an advanced solid tumor such as melanoma, head and neck, liver or kidney cancer.

The V call is TRBV13, the J call TRBJ2-3; 12 bases align to TRBD2. The CDR3 loop spans 17 amino acids. The germline V gene encodes CDR1 PRHDT and CDR2 FYEKMQ (reference sequence). After removal of 3 bases from V and 0 bases from J, the junction contained 4 bases not matched to a gene. The CDR3 protein is CASSFSGTSGSTDTQYF. The CDR3 DNA reads TGTGCCAGCAGCTTCTCCGGGACTAGCGGGAGCACAGATACGCAGTATTTT.

The genes are TRBV28 and TRBJ2-6; 10 bases agree with TRBD2. Trimming at V came to 5 bases and at J to 0 bases, leaving 7 bases not matched to a gene. Germline values: CDR1 MDHEN, CDR2 SYDVKM. This CDR3 has 18 amino acids. The CDR3 reads CASSPVAGGGSGANVLTF. DNA of the CDR3: TGTGCCAGCAGTCCGGTAGCGGGGGGCGGCTCTGGGGCCAACGTCCTGACTTTC.

The chain recombines TRBV18 with TRBJ2-6, with 8 bases identical to TRBD1. Germline loops: CDR1 KGHSH, CDR2 LQKENI. The CDR3 has 20 amino acids. With V trimmed by 6 bases and J by 0 bases, 16 bases remained unmatched. The DNA of the CDR3 is TGTGCCAGCTCGCCATTCCTACCGGGACAGGATTTCTCTGGGGCCAACGTCCTGACTTTC. Its translation: CASSPFLPGQDFSGANVLTF.

A note on this clone: No conserved phenylalanine or tryptophan is present at the end of the CDR3, so a read error is the likely explanation. The chain links TRBV5-1 to TRBJ2-7, with 11 bases aligning to TRBD2. Trimming took 4 bases from V and 5 from J; bases not matched to a gene: 8. The CDR3 spans 15 residues. Germline V CDR1 and CDR2: SGHRS, YFSETQ. The CDR3 region has the DNA TGCGCCAGCAGCATCACTAGCGGGAGTTCCCACGAGCAGTACCTC. Its translation: CASSITSGSSHEQYL.